A selection of T cell receptor beta chains follows, all from one sample in a study of blood T cell repertoires in COVID-19. Data came from immunoSEQ multiplex PCR; TCRdb stores just in-frame clones and leaves some out. The data show a few hundred thousand clones, about 91% seen once. The sequencing input was PBMCs or T cells enriched from blood (not recorded which). Source of these receptors: a woman between 18 and 30 years old who had recovered from COVID-19. The CDR3 runs from the conserved cysteine through the conserved F or W. The D gene is left open where the match is weak. Size is omitted from some rows. Given values are once, few, many or a class for expanded clones.

cdr3_nt | cdr3_aa | d_call | clone_size | j_call | v_call
TGTGCCAGCAGTCCGGGACTAGCGGGGACCCAAGAGACCCAGTACTTC | CASSPGLAGTQETQYF | TRBD2 | once | TRBJ2-5 | TRBV28
TGTGCCAGCAGCTCATCAGACAGGACCGTTGGCTACACCTTC | CASSSSDRTVGYTF | - | - | TRBJ1-2 | TRBV9
TGTGCCAGCTCACTAGGGACAGGAGCCTACAATGAGCAGTTCTTC | CASSLGTGAYNEQFF | TRBD1 | - | TRBJ2-1 | TRBV18
TGTGCCAGCAGCCTTTGGGCTAGCGGCCCCTACGAGCAGTACTTC | CASSLWASGPYEQYF | TRBD2 | - | TRBJ2-7 | TRBV14
TGTGCCAGCAGCCTAGGGACAGGGGCCCCGATGGTAGCTTTCTTT | CASSLGTGAPMVAFF | TRBD1 | - | TRBJ1-1 | TRBV11-2
TGTGCCAGCAGCCCCTCGAGGGAGGGCTACGAGCAGTACTTC | CASSPSREGYEQYF | TRBD2 | - | TRBJ2-7 | TRBV7-2
TGCAGCGTTCGGACAGGGGGCAACGGGGAGCTGTTTTTT | CSVRTGGNGELFF | TRBD1 | - | TRBJ2-2 | TRBV29-1
TGTGCCAGCAGCTTAAGGGGAAGCTATGGCTACACCTTC | CASSLRGSYGYTF | - | few | TRBJ1-2 | TRBV7-9
TGTGCCAGTAGTACCGGGACAGGGGGCGAGCAGTACTTC | CASSTGTGGEQYF | TRBD1 | - | TRBJ2-7 | TRBV19
TGTGCCAGCAGCTTAGTTCGTGCCTACGAGCAGTACTTC | CASSLVRAYEQYF | - | - | TRBJ2-7 | TRBV7-2
TGTGCCAGCAGCTTAGCGGCAGGGGAGGATACGCAGTATTTT | CASSLAAGEDTQYF | - | - | TRBJ2-3 | TRBV7-2
TGTGCCAGCAGCTTAACTGCGGTGACTAAGGGCGGGATGGAGCAGTTCTTC | CASSLTAVTKGGMEQFF | - | - | TRBJ2-1 | TRBV7-3
TGTGCCAGCAGTGTGTACGGTTCAAATCAGCCCCAGCATTTT | CASSVYGSNQPQHF | - | - | TRBJ1-5 | TRBV2
TGTGCCAGCAGCGGGACAGGGGGCTATGGCTACACCTTC | CASSGTGGYGYTF | TRBD1 | - | TRBJ1-2 | TRBV11-1
TGTGCCAGCAGTTCTTTATTGTTCCGGGGAGAAGGAAACACCATATATTTT | CASSSLLFRGEGNTIYF | - | few | TRBJ1-3 | TRBV28
TGTGCCAGCAGTGAACCCGGACAGCTCCTTAACTATGGCTACACCTTC | CASSEPGQLLNYGYTF | - | once | TRBJ1-2 | TRBV2
TGTGCCAGCAGCTTAGAGAGTAACAGGGGGGTCTATGGCTACACCTTC | CASSLESNRGVYGYTF | TRBD1 | - | TRBJ1-2 | TRBV11-2
TGTGCCAGCAGCTTAACAGCTAATTCACCCCTCCACTTT | CASSLTANSPLHF | - | - | TRBJ1-6 | TRBV11-3
TGTGCCAGCAGTTTCCTACACCGGGACAGGGAAGGCTACACCTTC | CASSFLHRDREGYTF | TRBD1 | - | TRBJ1-2 | TRBV6-5
TGTGCCAGTAGTAGACAGGTTGAAGGATACGAGCAGTACTTC | CASSRQVEGYEQYF | - | - | TRBJ2-7 | TRBV19
TGTGCCAGCAGCTTCAATCTGAACACTGAAGCTTTCTTT | CASSFNLNTEAFF | - | - | TRBJ1-1 | TRBV7-2
TGTGCCAGCGCTCCGACAGGGTTTTTAAACACCGGGGAGCTGTTTTTT | CASAPTGFLNTGELFF | TRBD1 | - | TRBJ2-2 | TRBV28
TGTGCCAGCAGCCATGTTGGGACAGGGGGCGACGGTCAGCCCCAGCATTTT | CASSHVGTGGDGQPQHF | TRBD1 | - | TRBJ1-5 | TRBV4-2
TGTGCCAGTAGTGGATCCGGGACAGTTTTATCACCCCTCCACTTT | CASSGSGTVLSPLHF | TRBD1 | - | TRBJ1-6 | TRBV19
TGTGCCAGCAGCCCCTGGAGGGGGGGGGCCTACTTTAACTATGGCTACACCTTC | CASSPWRGGAYFNYGYTF | - | - | TRBJ1-2 | TRBV7-6
TGTGCCAGTAGTATCAAAAAGGGAGCCGGGGAGCTGTTTTTT | CASSIKKGAGELFF | - | few | TRBJ2-2 | TRBV19
TGTGCCAGCAGTTTATTGGGCCCTTCTTCGAAAGAGACCCAGTACTTC | CASSLLGPSSKETQYF | - | - | TRBJ2-5 | TRBV28
TGTGCCAGCAGACCCCTTGGGACAGGGGGTTATAATGAAAAACTGTTTTTT | CASRPLGTGGYNEKLFF | TRBD1 | - | TRBJ1-4 | TRBV27
TGTGCCAGTAGCCTTGGGCATAACACCGGGGAGCTGTTTTTT | CASSLGHNTGELFF | - | - | TRBJ2-2 | TRBV19
TGTGCCAGCAGTGATGACAGGGGGGCTTACGAGCAGTACTTC | CASSDDRGAYEQYF | TRBD1 | few | TRBJ2-7 | TRBV7-2
TGTGCCAGTAGCTCCCCTCGAAAGGAGGCGCCGTCGGCAGATACGCAGTATTTT | CASSSPRKEAPSADTQYF | - | - | TRBJ2-3 | TRBV19
TGTGCCAGCAGCTTGACAGGGGGCGCGGGCAATGAGCAGTTCTTC | CASSLTGGAGNEQFF | TRBD1 | - | TRBJ2-1 | TRBV2
TGCGCCAGCAGCCAGGGACAGGGATACTACGAGCAGTACTTC | CASSQGQGYYEQYF | TRBD1 | - | TRBJ2-7 | TRBV4-3
TGTGCCAGCAGCTCGCTTTGGGGAGCCACAGATACGCAGTATTTT | CASSSLWGATDTQYF | - | once | TRBJ2-3 | TRBV7-6
TGCGCCAGCACTCGAGGACTAAACTACGAGCAGTACTTC | CASTRGLNYEQYF | - | - | TRBJ2-7 | TRBV23-1
TGTGCCAGCAGCGAGGGACACATGAACACTGAAGCTTTCTTT | CASSEGHMNTEAFF | - | - | TRBJ1-1 | TRBV6-5
TGTGCCAGCAGCTTTAGCGGGAGCCCGGGAAATGAGCAGTTCTTC | CASSFSGSPGNEQFF | TRBD2 | once | TRBJ2-1 | TRBV7-8
TGTGCCAGCAGTTTGGGCCAGGGTAACACTGAAGCTTTCTTT | CASSLGQGNTEAFF | - | - | TRBJ1-1 | TRBV27
TGCGCCAGCAGCCAAGACGCTGTAGGACAGTCGGAAGCTTTCTTT | CASSQDAVGQSEAFF | - | - | TRBJ1-1 | TRBV4-1
TGTGCCAGCAGTGGAGGGCCGAGGGCAGATACGCAGTATTTT | CASSGGPRADTQYF | - | - | TRBJ2-3 | TRBV6-4
TGCGCCAGCAGCCAAGAGTTGGGGGGTGGCGCAGATACGCAGTATTTT | CASSQELGGGADTQYF | - | - | TRBJ2-3 | TRBV4-3
TGTGCCAGCAGTCCGACAGCAAATCAGCCCCAGCATTTT | CASSPTANQPQHF | - | few | TRBJ1-5 | TRBV6-2/TRBV6-3
TGTGCCTGGAGGACCCCTGGACTCCTAATCGGGGAGCTGTTTTTT | CAWRTPGLLIGELFF | - | - | TRBJ2-2 | TRBV30
TGTGCCAGCAGTTTTTCAGGGGGCGCGGGCGCTGAAGCTTTCTTT | CASSFSGGAGAEAFF | TRBD1 | few | TRBJ1-1 | TRBV27
TGTGCCAGCAGCTTAGAGGACAGTGGAAACACCATATATTTT | CASSLEDSGNTIYF | - | - | TRBJ1-3 | TRBV7-9
TGTGCCAGCAGTGACCGGACAGGGGGCAGCTATGGCTACACCTTC | CASSDRTGGSYGYTF | TRBD1 | - | TRBJ1-2 | TRBV25-1
TGTGCCAGTAGTACTCTTACTGATACAGGGGTCACTGAAGCTTTCTTT | CASSTLTDTGVTEAFF | TRBD1 | once | TRBJ1-1 | TRBV19
TGTGCCAGCAGCCAGCCCGGGGAGACCCAGTACTTC | CASSQPGETQYF | - | - | TRBJ2-5 | TRBV7-3
TGCGCCAGCAGCTTGACCCTTTCCGACACGAACACCGGGGAGCTGTTTTTT | CASSLTLSDTNTGELFF | - | - | TRBJ2-2 | TRBV5-1
TGTGCCAGCAGTTCAGGGGGTCAGCCCCAGCATTTT | CASSSGGQPQHF | TRBD1 | - | TRBJ1-5 | TRBV28
TGCGCCAGCAGCCTGGAAGGGGTTCAGCCCCAGCATTTT | CASSLEGVQPQHF | - | - | TRBJ1-5 | TRBV5-1
TGTGCCACCAGTGATGGGCGATTGACAGGGGTTAATGGCTACACCTTC | CATSDGRLTGVNGYTF | TRBD1 | - | TRBJ1-2 | TRBV24-1
TGCGCCAGCAAGCGGGAGAGATACTACGAGCAGTACTTC | CASKRERYYEQYF | TRBD2 | - | TRBJ2-7 | TRBV10-1
TGTGCCACGTTAGAGCGGTTTACGACATTCACCGGGGAGCTGTTTTTT | CATLERFTTFTGELFF | - | - | TRBJ2-2 | TRBV19
TGTGCCAGCAGTTACAGGGAGGGAGGCACTGAAGCTTTCTTT | CASSYREGGTEAFF | - | - | TRBJ1-1 | TRBV6-5